Listed below are T cell receptor beta chains from one sample, sequenced in a study of graft-versus-host responses after intestinal transplantation. Repertoires were generated with immunoSEQ multiplex PCR, while TCRdb's copy carries only in-frame clones and drops some. The repertoire includes about 98,000 clones, roughly 82% of them detected once, and about 1.5% sits in the top ten. The sequences come from PBMCs, collected 255 days after intestinal transplant. The source of these receptors is a human patient who received an intestinal transplant, so some T cells may come from the graft donor. The CDR3 runs from the conserved cysteine through the conserved F or W. A D gene is named only where the DNA matches it firmly. Expanded clones are given a class, and other clones once, few, many or no size at all.

v_call	d_call	j_call	clone_size	cdr3_aa	cdr3_nt
TRBV4-2	TRBD1	TRBJ2-3	few	CASSHTGQGVGTDTQYF	TGTGCCAGCAGCCACACTGGACAGGGGGTGGGCACAGATACGCAGTATTTT
TRBV28	.	TRBJ2-7	.	CASSSAGGSGYEQYF	TGTGCCAGCAGTTCCGCTGGGGGGAGTGGGTACGAGCAGTACTTC
TRBV7-6	TRBD2	TRBJ2-3	once	CASSLRPLIAGRTDTQYF	TGTGCCAGCAGCTTACGCCCTCTCATAGCGGGGAGGACGGATACGCAGTATTTT
TRBV5-1	.	TRBJ2-1	.	CASSRDAYNEQFF	TGCGCCAGCAGCCGGGACGCGTACAATGAGCAGTTCTTC
TRBV4-1	TRBD1	TRBJ1-2	.	CASWDRANYTF	TGCGCCAGCTGGGACAGAGCTAACTACACCTTC
TRBV15	TRBD1	TRBJ1-2	few	CATSPRTGYGYTF	TGTGCCACCAGCCCTCGGACAGGGTATGGCTACACCTTC
TRBV6-5	.	TRBJ1-1	.	CASSYSTGTEAFF	TGTGCCAGCAGTTACTCGACGGGCACTGAAGCTTTCTTT
TRBV28	.	TRBJ1-1	.	CASSIGGVNTEAFF	TGTGCCAGCAGTATCGGGGGAGTGAACACTGAAGCTTTCTTT
TRBV20-1	.	TRBJ2-5	.	CSAIQETQYF	TGCAGTGCTATACAAGAGACCCAGTACTTC
TRBV28	TRBD1	TRBJ1-5	.	CASSLETLQGGSNQPQHF	TGTGCCAGCAGTCTCGAGACCCTACAGGGGGGTAGCAATCAGCCCCAGCATTTT
TRBV27	.	TRBJ2-3	.	CASSLGAGAWDTQYF	TGTGCCAGCAGTTTAGGGGCAGGGGCCTGGGATACGCAGTATTTT
TRBV6-1	TRBD2	TRBJ2-2	.	CASSESSGGIRYAGELFF	TGTGCCAGCAGTGAAAGTTCGGGGGGGATTCGGTACGCCGGGGAGCTGTTTTTT
TRBV10-2	TRBD1	TRBJ1-6	.	CASSESVLQGAAYNSPLHF	TGCGCCAGCAGTGAGTCGGTTTTACAGGGGGCCGCCTATAATTCACCCCTCCACTTT
TRBV7-6	.	TRBJ1-1	.	CASSLGDMSTEAFF	TGTGCCAGCAGCTTGGGGGACATGAGCACTGAAGCTTTCTTT
TRBV6-5	.	TRBJ2-3	.	CASSSPTGPTSF	TGTGCCAGCAGTTCCCCCACAGGACCCACCTCTTTT
TRBV14	.	TRBJ1-1	.	CASSQESRVFTEAFF	TGTGCCAGCAGCCAAGAGTCCAGGGTCTTCACTGAAGCTTTCTTT
TRBV2	TRBD2	TRBJ2-7	.	CASYGLAGGPKSPYEQYF	TGTGCCAGCTACGGACTAGCGGGAGGCCCTAAGTCCCCCTACGAGCAGTACTTC
TRBV7-9	TRBD1	TRBJ2-7	.	CASSLGQGRGGEQYF	TGTGCCAGCAGCTTGGGACAGGGCAGGGGAGGCGAGCAGTACTTC
TRBV5-8	TRBD2	TRBJ2-5	.	CASSFSGRALGTQYF	TGTGCCAGCAGCTTTAGCGGGAGGGCTCTGGGGACCCAGTACTTC
TRBV9	TRBD1	TRBJ1-4	.	CASSPRGWNEKLFF	TGTGCCAGCAGCCCCAGGGGGTGGAATGAAAAACTGTTTTTT